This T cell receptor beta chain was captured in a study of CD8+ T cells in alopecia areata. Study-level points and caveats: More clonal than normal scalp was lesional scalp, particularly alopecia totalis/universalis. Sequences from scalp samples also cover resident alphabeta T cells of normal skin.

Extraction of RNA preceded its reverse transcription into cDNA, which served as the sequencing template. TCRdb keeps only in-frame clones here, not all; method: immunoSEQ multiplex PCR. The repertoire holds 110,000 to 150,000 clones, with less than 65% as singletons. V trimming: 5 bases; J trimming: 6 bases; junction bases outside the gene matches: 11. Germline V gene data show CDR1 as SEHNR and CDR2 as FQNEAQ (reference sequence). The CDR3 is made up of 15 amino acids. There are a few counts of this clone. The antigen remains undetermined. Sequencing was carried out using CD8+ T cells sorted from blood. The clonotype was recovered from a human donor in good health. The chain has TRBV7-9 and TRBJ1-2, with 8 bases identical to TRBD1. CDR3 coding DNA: TGTGCCAGCAGCCCTCCGGACAGGGCTATTGATGGCTACACCTTC. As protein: CASSPPDRAIDGYTF. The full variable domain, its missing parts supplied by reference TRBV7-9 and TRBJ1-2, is DTGVSQNPRHKITKRGQNVTFRCDPISEHNRLYWYRQTLGQGPEFLTYFQNEAQLEKSRLLSDRFSAERPKGSFSTLEIQRTEQGDSAMYLCASSPPDRAIDGYTFGSGTRLTVV.